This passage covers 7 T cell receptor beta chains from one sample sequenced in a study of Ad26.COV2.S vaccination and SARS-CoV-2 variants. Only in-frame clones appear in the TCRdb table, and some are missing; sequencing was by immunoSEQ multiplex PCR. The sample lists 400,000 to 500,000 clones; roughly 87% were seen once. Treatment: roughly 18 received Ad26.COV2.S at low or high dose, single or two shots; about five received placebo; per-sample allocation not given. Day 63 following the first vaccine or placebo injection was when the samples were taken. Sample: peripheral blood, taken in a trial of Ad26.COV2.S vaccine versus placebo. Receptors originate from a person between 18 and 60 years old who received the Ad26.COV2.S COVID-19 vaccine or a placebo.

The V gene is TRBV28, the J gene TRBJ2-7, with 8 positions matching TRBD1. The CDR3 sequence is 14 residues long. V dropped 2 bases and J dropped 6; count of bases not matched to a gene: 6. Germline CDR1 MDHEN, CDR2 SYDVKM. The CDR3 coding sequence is TGTGCCAGCAGTTTAGGGCAGGGGGCGTTCGAGCAGTACGTC. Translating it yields CASSLGQGAFEQYV.

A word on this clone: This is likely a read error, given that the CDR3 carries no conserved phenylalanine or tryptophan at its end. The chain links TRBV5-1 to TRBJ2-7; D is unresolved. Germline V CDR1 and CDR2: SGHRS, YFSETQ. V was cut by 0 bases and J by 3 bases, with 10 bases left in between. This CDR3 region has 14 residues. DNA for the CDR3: TGCGCCAGCAGCTTGGGGGCAGAATTCTACGAGCAGTACTTA. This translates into CASSLGAEFYEQYL.

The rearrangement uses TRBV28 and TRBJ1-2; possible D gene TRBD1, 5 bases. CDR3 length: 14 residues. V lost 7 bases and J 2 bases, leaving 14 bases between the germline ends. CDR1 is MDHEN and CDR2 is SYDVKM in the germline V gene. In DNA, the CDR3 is TGTGCCAGCACACGTGGGGGTTTGAACTATGGCTACACCTTC. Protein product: CASTRGGLNYGYTF.

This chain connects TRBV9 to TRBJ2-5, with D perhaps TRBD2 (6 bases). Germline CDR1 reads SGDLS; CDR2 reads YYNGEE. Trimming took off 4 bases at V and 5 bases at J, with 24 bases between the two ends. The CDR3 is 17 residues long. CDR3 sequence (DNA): TGTGCCAGCAGCCCCACGGGGAGGAGCGTGAGTTCGGAGACCCAGTACTTC. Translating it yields CASSPTGRSVSSETQYF.

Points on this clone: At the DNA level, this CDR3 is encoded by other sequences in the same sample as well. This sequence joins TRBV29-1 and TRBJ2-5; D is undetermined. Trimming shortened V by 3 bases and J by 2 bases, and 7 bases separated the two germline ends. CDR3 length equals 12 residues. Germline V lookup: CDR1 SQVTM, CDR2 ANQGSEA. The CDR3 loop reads CSVEPGQETQYF. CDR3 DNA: TGCAGCGTTGAGCCGGGTCAAGAGACCCAGTACTTC.

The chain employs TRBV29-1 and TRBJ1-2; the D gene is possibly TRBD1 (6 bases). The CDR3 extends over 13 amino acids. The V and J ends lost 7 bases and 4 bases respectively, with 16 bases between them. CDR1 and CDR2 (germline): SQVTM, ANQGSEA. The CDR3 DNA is TGCAGCGCCGAGGCAGGGGAGGGCTATGGCTACACCTTC. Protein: CSAEAGEGYGYTF.

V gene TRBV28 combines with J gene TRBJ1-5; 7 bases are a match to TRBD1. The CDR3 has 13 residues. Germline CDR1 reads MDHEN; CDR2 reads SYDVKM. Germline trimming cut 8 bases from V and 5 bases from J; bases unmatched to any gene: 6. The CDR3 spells CASGGTGDQPQHF. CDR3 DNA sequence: TGTGCCAGCGGGGGTACAGGGGATCAGCCCCAGCATTTT.